This TCR beta chain was captured in a study of T cell repertoires in cytomegalovirus infection. Looking at the study overall: An indication of both CMV infection and matching HLA type came from public TCR beta signatures. Study results and caveats: The cumulative frequency of public TCR beta families distinguished individuals who carried CMV together with the relevant HLA. CMV-specific TCR beta clonotypes restricted by HLA-C dominated the ex vivo response.

TCRdb re-analysed the reads in MiXCR, keeping a single row per CDR3 protein. Among some 150,000 distinct CDR3 sequences, about 6% were seen once, and the ten largest hold roughly 18%. This clonotype came up many times. What it binds is unknown. The CDR3 ends on some other residue instead of the conserved phenylalanine or tryptophan, so this is likely a read error. Because the CDR3's place on the DNA is in doubt, the DNA is left out and the CDR3 is given as listed by TCRdb. The germline gives CDR1 SGHTA, CDR2 FQGNSA. The CDR3 has 13 residues if both end residues are counted. The source material was PBMCs. The chain recombines TRBV7-2 with TRBJ2-5; the table's TRBD1 call for D was not verified on the DNA. The receptor comes from a human donor in good health (CMV status not recorded). Some clones in this sample may be carry-over from other donors' samples. The chain's CDR3 is CASSLDRTSEGVI.